The clone carrying this T cell receptor beta chain was seen only a few times. Antigen: not known. These data come from a study of T cells after yellow fever vaccination. General study results and limits: Faster peaking, at day 5 versus 15, marked a secondary response that was weaker. Booster sampling recovered most clones from primary vaccination (96% CD4, approximately 90% CD8). The study noted that FACS-sorted repertoires could contain abundant clonotypes contaminating from the bulk population.

Making TCR cDNA involved 5'RACE template switching, which added UMIs and a universal primer site. TCRdb reanalysed the 5' RACE reads using MiXCR and keeps one entry per CDR3 protein. The sample includes hundreds of thousands of distinct CDR3 sequences, approximately 13% of them seen just once. J was trimmed by 9 bases and V by 5 bases; bases with no gene match: 5. The CDR3 runs to 13 residues. Looked up from germline, CDR1 is SGHAT and CDR2 is FQNNGV. This specimen consisted of PBMCs, obtained on the day of the yellow fever booster vaccination. V and J are TRBV11-2 and TRBJ2-1, with 9 bases aligning to TRBD2. This receptor was taken from a young man who received the YFV17D yellow fever vaccine. CDR3 coding DNA: TGTGCCAGCAGCCCCCAGACTAGCGGTGAGCAGTTCTTC. Its protein is CASSPQTSGEQFF.